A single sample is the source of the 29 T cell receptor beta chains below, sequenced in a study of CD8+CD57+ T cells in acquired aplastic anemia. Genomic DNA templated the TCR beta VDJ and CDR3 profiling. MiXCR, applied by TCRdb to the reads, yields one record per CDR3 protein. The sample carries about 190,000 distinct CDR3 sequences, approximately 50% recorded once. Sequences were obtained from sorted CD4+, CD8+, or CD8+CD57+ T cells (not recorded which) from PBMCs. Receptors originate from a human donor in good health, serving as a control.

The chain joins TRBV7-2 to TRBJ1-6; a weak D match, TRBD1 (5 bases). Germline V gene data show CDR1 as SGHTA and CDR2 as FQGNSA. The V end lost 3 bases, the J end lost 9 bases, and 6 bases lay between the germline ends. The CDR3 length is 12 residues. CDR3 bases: TGTGCCAGCAGCTTGGACACTTCACCCCTCCACTTT. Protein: CASSLDTSPLHF.

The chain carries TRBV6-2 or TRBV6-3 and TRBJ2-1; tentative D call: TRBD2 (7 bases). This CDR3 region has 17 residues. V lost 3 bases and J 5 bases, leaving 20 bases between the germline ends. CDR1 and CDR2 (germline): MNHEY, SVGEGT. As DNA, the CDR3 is TGTGCCAGCAGTTATTGGGGCGGGGGCTTAGGTGACAATGAGCAGTTCTTC. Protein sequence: CASSYWGGGLGDNEQFF.

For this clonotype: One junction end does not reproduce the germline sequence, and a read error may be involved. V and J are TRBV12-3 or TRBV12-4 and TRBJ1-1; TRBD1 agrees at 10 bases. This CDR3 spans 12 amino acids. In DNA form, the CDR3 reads TGCGCCAGCAGTGGACAGGGGGGGCGAGCTTTCTTT. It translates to CASSGQGGRAFF.

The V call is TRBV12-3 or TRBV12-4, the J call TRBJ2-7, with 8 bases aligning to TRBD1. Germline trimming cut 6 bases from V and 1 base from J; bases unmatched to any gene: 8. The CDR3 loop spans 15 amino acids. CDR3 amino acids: CASSFGQGASYEQYF. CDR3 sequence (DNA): TGTGCCAGCAGCTTTGGGCAGGGGGCTTCCTACGAGCAGTACTTC.

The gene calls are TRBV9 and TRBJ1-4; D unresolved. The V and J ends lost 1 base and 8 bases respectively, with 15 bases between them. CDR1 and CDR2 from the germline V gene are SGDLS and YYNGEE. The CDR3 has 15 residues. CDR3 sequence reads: CASSVSLGSNEKLFF. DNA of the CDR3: TGTGCCAGCAGCGTAAGTCTAGGGTCGAACGAAAAACTGTTTTTT.

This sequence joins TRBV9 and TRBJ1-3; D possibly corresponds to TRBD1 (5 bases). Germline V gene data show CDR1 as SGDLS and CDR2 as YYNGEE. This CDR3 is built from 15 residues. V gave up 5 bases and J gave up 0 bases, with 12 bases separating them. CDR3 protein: CASREWTNSGNTIYF. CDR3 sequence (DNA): TGTGCCAGCAGGGAATGGACAAACTCTGGAAACACCATATATTTT.

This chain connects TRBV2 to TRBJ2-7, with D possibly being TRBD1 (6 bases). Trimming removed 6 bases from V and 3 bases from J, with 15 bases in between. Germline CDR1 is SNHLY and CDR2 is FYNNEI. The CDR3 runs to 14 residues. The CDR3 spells CASRDRDYVYEQYF. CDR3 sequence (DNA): TGTGCCAGCAGGGACAGAGATTATGTCTACGAGCAGTACTTC. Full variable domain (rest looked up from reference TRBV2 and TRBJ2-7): EPEVTQTPSHQVTQMGQEVILRCVPISNHLYFYWYRQILGQKVEFLVSFYNNEISEKSEIFDDQFSVERPDGSNFTLKIRSTKLEDSAMYFCASRDRDYVYEQYFGPGTRLTVT.

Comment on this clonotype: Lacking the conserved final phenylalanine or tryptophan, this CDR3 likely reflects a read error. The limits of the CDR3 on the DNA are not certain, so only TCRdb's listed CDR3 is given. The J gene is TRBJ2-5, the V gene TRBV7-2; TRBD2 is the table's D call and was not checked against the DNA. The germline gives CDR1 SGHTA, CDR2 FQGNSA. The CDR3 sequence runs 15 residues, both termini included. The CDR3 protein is CASSYGESWGYTFGS.

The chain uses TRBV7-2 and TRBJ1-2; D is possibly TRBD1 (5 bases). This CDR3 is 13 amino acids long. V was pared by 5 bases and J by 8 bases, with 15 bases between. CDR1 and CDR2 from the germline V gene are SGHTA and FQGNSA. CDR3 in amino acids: CASSPQGQGGYTF. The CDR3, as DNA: TGTGCCAGCAGCCCTCAGGGCCAAGGGGGCTACACCTTC. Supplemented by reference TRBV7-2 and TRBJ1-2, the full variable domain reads GAGVSQSPSNKVTEKGKDVELRCDPISGHTALYWYRQSLGQGLEFLIYFQGNSAPDKSGLPSDRFSAERTGGSVSTLTIQRTQQEDSAVYLCASSPQGQGGYTFGSGTRLTVV.

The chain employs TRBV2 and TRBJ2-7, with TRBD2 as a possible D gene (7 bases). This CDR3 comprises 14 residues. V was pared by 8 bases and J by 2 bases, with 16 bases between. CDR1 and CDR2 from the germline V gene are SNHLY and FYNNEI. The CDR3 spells CASRRGGPTYEQYF. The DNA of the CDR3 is TGTGCCAGCCGGAGGGGGGGTCCTACCTACGAGCAGTACTTC.

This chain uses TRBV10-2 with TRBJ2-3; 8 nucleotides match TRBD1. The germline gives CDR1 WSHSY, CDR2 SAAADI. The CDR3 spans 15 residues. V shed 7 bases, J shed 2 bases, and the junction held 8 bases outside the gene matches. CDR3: CASNAETGATDTQYF. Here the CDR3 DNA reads TGCGCCAGCAACGCCGAGACAGGGGCCACAGATACGCAGTATTTT.

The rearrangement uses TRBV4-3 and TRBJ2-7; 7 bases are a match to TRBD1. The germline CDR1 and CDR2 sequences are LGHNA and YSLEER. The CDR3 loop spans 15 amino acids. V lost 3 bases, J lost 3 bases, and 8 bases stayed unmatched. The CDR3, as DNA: TGCGCCAGCAGCCAGGACAGACAGGGCTTCTACGAGCAGTACTTC. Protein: CASSQDRQGFYEQYF.

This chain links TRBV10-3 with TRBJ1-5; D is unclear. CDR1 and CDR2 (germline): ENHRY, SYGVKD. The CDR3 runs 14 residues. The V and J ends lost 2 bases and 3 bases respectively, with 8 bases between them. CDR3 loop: CAISEGQANQPQHF. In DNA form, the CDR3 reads TGTGCCATCAGTGAGGGGCAGGCCAATCAGCCCCAGCATTTT.

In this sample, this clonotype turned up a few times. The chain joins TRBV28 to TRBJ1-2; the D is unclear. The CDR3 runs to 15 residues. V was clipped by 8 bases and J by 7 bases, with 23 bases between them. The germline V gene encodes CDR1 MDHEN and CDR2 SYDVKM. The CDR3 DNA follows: TGTGCCAGCCGCGGTGGAGAATCGGGAGAGATTGGCTACACCTTC. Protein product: CASRGGESGEIGYTF.

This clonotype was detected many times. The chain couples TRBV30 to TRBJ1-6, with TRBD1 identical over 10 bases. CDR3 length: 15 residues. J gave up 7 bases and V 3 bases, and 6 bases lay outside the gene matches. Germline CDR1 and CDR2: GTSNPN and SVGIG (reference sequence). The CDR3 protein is CAWRGMGQGNSPLHF. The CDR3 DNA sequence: TGTGCCTGGAGGGGGATGGGACAGGGGAATTCACCCCTCCACTTT. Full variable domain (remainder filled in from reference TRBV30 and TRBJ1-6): SQTIHQWPATLVQPVGSPLSLECTVEGTSNPNLYWYRQAAGRGLQLLFYSVGIGQISSEVPQNLSASRPQDRQFILSSKKLLLSDSGFYLCAWRGMGQGNSPLHFGNGTRLTVT.

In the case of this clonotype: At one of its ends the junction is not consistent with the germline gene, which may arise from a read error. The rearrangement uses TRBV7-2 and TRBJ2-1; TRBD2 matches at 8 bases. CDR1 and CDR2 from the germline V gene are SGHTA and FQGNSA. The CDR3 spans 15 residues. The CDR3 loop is CDSRTSGGNPNEQFF. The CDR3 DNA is TGTGACAGCAGGACCTCGGGGGGGAATCCGAATGAGCAGTTCTTC. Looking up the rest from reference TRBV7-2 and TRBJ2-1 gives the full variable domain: GAGVSQSPSNKVTEKGKDVELRCDPISGHTALYWYRQSLGQGLEFLIYFQGNSAPDKSGLPSDRFSAERTGGSVSTLTIQRTQQEDSAVYLCDSRTSGGNPNEQFFGPGTRLTVL.

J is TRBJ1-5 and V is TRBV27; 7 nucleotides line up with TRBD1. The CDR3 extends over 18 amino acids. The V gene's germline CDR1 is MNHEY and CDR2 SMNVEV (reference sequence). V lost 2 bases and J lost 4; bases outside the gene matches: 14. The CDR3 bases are TGTGCCAGCAGTTTAGACAGGGAAGTGGATTCTTGGAATCAGCCCCAGCATTTT. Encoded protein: CASSLDREVDSWNQPQHF.

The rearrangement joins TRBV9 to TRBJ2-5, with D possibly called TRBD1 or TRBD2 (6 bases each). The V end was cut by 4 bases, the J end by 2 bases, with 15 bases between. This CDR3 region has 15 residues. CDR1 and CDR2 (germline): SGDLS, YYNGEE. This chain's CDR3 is CASSSSGEEQETQYF. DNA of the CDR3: TGTGCCAGCAGCTCCTCAGGGGAGGAACAAGAGACCCAGTACTTC.

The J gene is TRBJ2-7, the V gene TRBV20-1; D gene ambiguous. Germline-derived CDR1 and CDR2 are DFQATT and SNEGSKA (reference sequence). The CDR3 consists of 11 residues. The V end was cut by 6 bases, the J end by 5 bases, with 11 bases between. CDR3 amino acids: CSALGRDEQYF. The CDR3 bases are TGCAGTGCCCTGGGTCGCGACGAGCAGTACTTC.

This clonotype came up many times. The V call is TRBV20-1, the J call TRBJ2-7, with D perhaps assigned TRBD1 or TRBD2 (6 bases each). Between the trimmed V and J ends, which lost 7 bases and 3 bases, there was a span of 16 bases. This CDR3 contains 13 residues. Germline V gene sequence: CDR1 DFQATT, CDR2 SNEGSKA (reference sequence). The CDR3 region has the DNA TGCAGTGGCGGGGTTGACAGGCTCTACGAGCAGTACTTC. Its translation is CSGGVDRLYEQYF.

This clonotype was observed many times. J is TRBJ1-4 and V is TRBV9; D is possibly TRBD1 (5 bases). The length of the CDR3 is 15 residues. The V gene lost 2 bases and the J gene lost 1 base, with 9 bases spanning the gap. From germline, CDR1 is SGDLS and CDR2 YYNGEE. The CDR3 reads CASSVDSKTNEKLFF. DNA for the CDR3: TGTGCCAGCAGCGTCGACAGCAAAACTAATGAAAAACTGTTTTTT.

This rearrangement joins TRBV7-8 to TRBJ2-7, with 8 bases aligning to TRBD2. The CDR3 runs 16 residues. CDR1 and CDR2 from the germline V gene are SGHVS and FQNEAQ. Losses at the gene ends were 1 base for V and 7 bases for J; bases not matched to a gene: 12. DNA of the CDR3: TGTGCCAGCAGCTTAGTGGCCAGGGGAGTAGCGGGAGAGCAGTACGTC. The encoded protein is CASSLVARGVAGEQYV.

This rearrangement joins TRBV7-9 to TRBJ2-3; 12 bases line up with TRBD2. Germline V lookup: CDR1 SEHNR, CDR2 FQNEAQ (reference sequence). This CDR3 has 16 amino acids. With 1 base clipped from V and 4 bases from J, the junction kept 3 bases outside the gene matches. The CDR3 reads CASSLGTSGASDTQYF. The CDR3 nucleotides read TGTGCCAGCAGCTTAGGGACTAGCGGGGCATCAGATACGCAGTATTTT.

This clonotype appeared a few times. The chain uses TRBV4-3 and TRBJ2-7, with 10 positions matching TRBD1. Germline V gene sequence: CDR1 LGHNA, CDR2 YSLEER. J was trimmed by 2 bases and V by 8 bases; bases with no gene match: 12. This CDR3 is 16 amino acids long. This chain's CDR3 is CASRPTSGQGAYEQYF. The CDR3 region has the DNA TGCGCCAGCCGACCAACCTCTGGACAGGGGGCCTACGAGCAGTACTTC.

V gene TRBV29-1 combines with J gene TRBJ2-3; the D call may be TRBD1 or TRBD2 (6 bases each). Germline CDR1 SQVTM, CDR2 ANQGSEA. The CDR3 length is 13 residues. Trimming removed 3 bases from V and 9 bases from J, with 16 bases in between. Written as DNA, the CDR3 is TGCAGCGTTGACGTTCCGGGGGCAGGGACGCAGTATTTT. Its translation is CSVDVPGAGTQYF.

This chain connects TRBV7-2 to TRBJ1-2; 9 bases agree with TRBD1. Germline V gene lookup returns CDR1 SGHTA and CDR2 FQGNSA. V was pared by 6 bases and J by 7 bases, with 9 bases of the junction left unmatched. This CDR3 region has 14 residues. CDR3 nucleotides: TGTGCCAGCAGACTCACCGGGACAGGGACTGGCTACACCTTC. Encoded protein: CASRLTGTGTGYTF. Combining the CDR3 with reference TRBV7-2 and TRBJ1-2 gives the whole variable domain GAGVSQSPSNKVTEKGKDVELRCDPISGHTALYWYRQSLGQGLEFLIYFQGNSAPDKSGLPSDRFSAERTGGSVSTLTIQRTQQEDSAVYLCASRLTGTGTGYTFGSGTRLTVV.

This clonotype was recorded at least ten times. The CDR3 spells CASSYDDRDTYEQYF. As DNA, the CDR3 is TGTGCCAGCAGTTACGACGACAGGGACACCTACGAGCAGTACTTC. The chain joins TRBV6-2 or TRBV6-3 to TRBJ2-7, with TRBD1 matching over 7 bases. J was trimmed by 2 bases and V by 2 bases; bases with no gene match: 6. The CDR3 has 15 amino acids. Germline CDR1 reads MNHEY; CDR2 reads SVGEGT.

The CDR3: CASSAGQGALNEQFF. The CDR3 region has the DNA TGTGCCAGCAGCGCAGGACAGGGGGCGCTCAATGAGCAGTTCTTC. The rearrangement links TRBV9 to TRBJ2-1; 11 bases fit TRBD1. CDR1 SGDLS and CDR2 YYNGEE come from the germline V gene. V trimming: 3 bases; J trimming: 6 bases; junction bases outside the gene matches: 5. CDR3 length equals 15 residues.

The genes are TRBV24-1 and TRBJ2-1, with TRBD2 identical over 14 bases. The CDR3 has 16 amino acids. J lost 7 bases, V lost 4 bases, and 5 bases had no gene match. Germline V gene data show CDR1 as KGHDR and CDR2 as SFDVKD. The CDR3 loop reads CATSDPGLAGGNEQFF. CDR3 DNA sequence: TGTGCCACCAGTGACCCAGGACTAGCGGGAGGAAATGAGCAGTTCTTC.